Described below is a single T cell receptor beta chain sequence and its context. Its antigen remains undetermined. No base-level quality is on record; no much larger clone is a single base apart. The same CDR3 arises from other DNA sequences in this sample as well. This sample was taken from a study of beta chain features in type 1 diabetes listed by TCRdb under 2018. In the study overall: Mean age, gender distribution, total cell number and subset yield did not differ between patients and healthy donors. A total of some 100,000,000 sorted cells were examined across all samples, and the number of cells per subset was strongly correlated with RNA yield. In the study, recently diagnosed type 1 diabetes patients and matched healthy donors were compared on the TCRB repertoires of their sorted circulating CD4+ T cell subsets. Regulatory and stem cell-like memory subsets were obtained from only 8 patients and roughly eight healthy donors, while naive and central memory subsets were obtained from all 30 or so donors. Study-wide conclusions, independent of this receptor: In all four CD4+ subsets, TCRB CDR3 length was moderately but significantly shorter in type 1 diabetes patients. Patients with type 1 diabetes made fewer insertions and deleted more nucleotides at VDJ recombination sites, implying thymic rearrangement abnormalities. Shorter templates might be favored by PCR, yet because patient and control samples were amplified and corrected together, any such skew would affect both groups equally. Only small numbers of individuals were included in the HLA sub-analyses, which left unresolved whether HLA type had any influence on TCRB rearrangement. Naive, central memory and regulatory TCRB repertoires appeared to be more similar among patients than among healthy donors. Because cDNA rather than genomic DNA was sequenced, highly expressing activated cells could have been over-represented, although no difference in activation and CD3 levels was found between groups.

For this chain, trimming is 3 bases at the V end and 1 base at the J end, and the number of junction bases without a gene match is 1. The cysteine opens and the phenylalanine closes a CDR3 of 14 amino acids. Kept here is only the CDR3 DNA, which spans 42 bases and is read in frame from base 1. CDR1 and CDR2, per the germline V gene, are SGHVS and FNYEAQ. The entire amount of isolated RNA was reverse transcribed using the High Capacity cDNA Reverse Transcription Kit, so the sequenced TCRB transcripts were expressed ones. Deep immunoSEQ sequencing was performed on naive, central memory and regulatory T cell samples, with an average of around 3.4 million total reads per sample. Sorted cells were lysed in RLT buffer, and RNA was extracted using DNase-treated RNeasy Micro or Mini kits according to cell number. Each cell subset was processed on its own to prevent cross-contamination, while patient and healthy donor samples were processed together. The immunoSEQ multiplex PCR was used to amplify TCRB sequences from cDNA, yielding 87-bp fragments that span the CDR3 region. Sequencing of the amplicons was done on the Illumina HiSeq platform. As for the original processing: PCR bias was corrected computationally using synthetic template baselines, and reads within Hamming distance 2 were collapsed, with unmergeable singletons discarded. Reads were aligned against IMGT to assign V, D and J genes, CDR3 length and insertions or deletions at six rearrangement sites. Within each subset, clonotype counts were normalized to sorted cell number, and only after that were true diversity and Gini coefficients computed with the tcR R package. Repertoire sharing was quantified using the overlap coefficient calculated on TCRB nucleotide sequences. As a proxy for the pre-selection repertoire, out-of-frame TCRB sequences from naive cells were analyzed. What TCRdb holds here is the immuneACCESS table cut down to in-frame rearrangements. Part of the clones is not present; checked against another copy, under half of the missing clones reflect an unresolved V gene, and the others are unexplained. V and J calls and clone size are given by that table; D and trimming were obtained from the DNA. The table for this sample lists about 620,000 clones; around 15% of them were counted only once. Clones ranked in the top ten supply approximately 0.099% of the sample.

A single peripheral blood draw of about 116 mL on average was collected from each donor into heparinised tubes. A BD FACSAria II and a panel including CD45RO, CCR7, CD25, CD127, CD95 and CD27 were used to sort naive, central memory, regulatory and stem cell-like memory CD4+ T cells. All sorted populations exceeded 95% purity. PBMCs were separated immediately by Lymphoprep density gradient centrifugation and were stained directly, without being cultured. To minimize batch effects, samples were stained and sorted in pairs, one healthy donor with one patient per experiment. The chain links TRBV7-6 with TRBJ2-3, with 7 central nucleotides matching TRBD1. The receptor's source is a young man in good health. Sequenced input: naive CD4+ T cells from blood. This specimen's cell subset or site label, interpreted: true naive CD4+ T cells. The CDR3 protein is CASSFTGGTDTQYF. DNA sequence: TGTGCCAGCAGCTTTACAGGGGGCACAGATACGCAGTATTTT.